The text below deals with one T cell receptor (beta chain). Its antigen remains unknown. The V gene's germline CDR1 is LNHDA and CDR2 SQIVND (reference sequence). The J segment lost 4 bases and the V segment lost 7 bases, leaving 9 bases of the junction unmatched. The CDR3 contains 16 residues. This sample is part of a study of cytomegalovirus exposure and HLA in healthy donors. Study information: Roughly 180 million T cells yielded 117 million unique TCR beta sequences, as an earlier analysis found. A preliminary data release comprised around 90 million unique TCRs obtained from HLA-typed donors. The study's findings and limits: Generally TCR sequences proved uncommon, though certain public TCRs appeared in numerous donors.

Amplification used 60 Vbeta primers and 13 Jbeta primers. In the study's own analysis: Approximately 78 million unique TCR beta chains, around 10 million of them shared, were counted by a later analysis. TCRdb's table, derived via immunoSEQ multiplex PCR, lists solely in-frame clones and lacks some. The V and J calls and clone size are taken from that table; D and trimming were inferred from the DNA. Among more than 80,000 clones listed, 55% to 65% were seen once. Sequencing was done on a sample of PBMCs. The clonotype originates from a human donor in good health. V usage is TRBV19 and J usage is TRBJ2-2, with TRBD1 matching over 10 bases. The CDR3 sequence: CASNPRQGAGTGELFF. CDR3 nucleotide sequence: TGTGCCAGTAATCCCCGACAGGGGGCCGGCACCGGGGAGCTGTTTTTT.